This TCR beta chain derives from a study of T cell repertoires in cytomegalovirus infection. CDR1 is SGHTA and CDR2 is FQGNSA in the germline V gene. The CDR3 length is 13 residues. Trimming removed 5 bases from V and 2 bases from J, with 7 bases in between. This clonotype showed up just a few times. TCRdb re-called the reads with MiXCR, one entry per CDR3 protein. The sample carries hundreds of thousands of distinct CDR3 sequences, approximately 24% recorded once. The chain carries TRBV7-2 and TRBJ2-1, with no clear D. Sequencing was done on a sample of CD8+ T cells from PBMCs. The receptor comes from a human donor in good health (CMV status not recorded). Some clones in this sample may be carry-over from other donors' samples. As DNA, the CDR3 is TGTGCCAGCAGCCACAGAGCCTACAATGAGCAGTTCTTC. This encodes CASSHRAYNEQFF.